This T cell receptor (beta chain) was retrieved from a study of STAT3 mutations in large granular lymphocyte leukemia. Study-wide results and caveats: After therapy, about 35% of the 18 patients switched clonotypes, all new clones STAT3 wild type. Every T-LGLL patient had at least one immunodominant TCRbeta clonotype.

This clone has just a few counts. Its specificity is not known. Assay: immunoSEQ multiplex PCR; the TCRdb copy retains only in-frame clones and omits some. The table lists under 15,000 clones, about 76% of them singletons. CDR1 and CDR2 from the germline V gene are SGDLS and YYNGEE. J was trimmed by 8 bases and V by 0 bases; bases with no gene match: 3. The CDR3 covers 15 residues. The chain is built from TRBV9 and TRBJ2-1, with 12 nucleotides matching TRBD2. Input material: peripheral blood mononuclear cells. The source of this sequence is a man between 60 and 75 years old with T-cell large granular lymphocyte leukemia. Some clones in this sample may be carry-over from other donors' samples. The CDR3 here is CASSVGTSGIDEQFF. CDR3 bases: TGTGCCAGCAGCGTAGGGACTAGCGGGATCGATGAGCAGTTCTTC.